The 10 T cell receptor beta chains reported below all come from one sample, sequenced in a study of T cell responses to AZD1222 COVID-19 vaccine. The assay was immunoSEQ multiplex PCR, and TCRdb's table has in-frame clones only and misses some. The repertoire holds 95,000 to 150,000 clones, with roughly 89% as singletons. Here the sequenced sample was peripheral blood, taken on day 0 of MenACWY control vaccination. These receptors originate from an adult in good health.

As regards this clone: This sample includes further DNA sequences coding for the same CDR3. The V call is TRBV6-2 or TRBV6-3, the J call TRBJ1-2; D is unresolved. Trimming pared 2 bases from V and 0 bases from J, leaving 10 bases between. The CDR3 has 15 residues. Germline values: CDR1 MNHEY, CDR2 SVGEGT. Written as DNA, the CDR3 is TGTGCCAGCAGTTACAGGAGAGGAGCTAACTATGGCTACACCTTC. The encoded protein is CASSYRRGANYGYTF.

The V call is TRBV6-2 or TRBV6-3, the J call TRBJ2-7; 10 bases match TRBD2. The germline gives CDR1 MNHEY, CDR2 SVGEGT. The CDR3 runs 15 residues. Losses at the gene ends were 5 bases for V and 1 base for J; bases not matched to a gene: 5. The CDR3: CASSPGTSVSYEQYF. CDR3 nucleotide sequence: TGTGCCAGCAGTCCCGGGACTAGCGTTTCCTACGAGCAGTACTTC.

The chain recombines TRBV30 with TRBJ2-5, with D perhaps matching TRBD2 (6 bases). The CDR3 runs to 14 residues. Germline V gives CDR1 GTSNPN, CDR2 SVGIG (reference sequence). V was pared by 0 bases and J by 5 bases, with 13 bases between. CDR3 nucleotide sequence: TGTGCCTGGAGTGTACGGGCGGGAAGGGAGACCCAGTACTTC. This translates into CAWSVRAGRETQYF.

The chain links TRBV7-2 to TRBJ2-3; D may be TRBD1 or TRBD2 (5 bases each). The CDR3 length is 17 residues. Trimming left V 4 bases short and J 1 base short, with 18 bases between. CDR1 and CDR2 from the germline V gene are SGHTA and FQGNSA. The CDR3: CASSWGPGEGRTDTQYF. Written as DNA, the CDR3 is TGTGCCAGCAGCTGGGGACCCGGGGAAGGGCGCACAGATACGCAGTATTTT.

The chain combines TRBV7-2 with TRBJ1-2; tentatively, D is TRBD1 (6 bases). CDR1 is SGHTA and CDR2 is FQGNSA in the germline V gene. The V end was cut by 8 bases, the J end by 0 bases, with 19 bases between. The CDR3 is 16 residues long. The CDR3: CASSPKQGLTNYGYTF. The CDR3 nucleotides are TGTGCCAGCTCCCCAAAACAGGGCCTAACTAACTATGGCTACACCTTC.

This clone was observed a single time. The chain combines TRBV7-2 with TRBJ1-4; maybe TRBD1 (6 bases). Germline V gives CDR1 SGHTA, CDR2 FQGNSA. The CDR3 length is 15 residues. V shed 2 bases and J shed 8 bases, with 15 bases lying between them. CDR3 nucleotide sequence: TGTGCCAGCAGCTTAAATCGGGGGGCTGGCGAAAAACTGTTTTTT. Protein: CASSLNRGAGEKLFF.

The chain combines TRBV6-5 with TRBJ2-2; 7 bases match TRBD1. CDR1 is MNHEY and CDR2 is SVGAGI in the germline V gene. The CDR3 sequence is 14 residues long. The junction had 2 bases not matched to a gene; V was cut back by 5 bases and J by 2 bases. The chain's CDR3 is CASSRDSNTGELFF. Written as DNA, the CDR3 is TGTGCCAGCAGTCGGGACAGCAACACCGGGGAGCTGTTTTTT.

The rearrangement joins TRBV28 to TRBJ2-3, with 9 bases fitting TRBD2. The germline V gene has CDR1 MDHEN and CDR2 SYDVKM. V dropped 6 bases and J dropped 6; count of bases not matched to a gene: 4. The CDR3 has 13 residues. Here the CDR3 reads CASSGTSSDTQYF. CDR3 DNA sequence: TGTGCCAGCAGCGGGACTAGCAGCGATACGCAGTATTTT.

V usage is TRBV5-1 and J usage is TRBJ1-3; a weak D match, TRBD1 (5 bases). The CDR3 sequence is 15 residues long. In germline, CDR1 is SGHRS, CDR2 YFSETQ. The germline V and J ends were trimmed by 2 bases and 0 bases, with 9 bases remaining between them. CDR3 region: CASSFGGFSGNTIYF. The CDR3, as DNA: TGCGCCAGCAGCTTCGGGGGATTCTCTGGAAACACCATATATTTT. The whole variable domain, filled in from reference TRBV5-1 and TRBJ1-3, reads KAGVTQTPRYLIKTRGQQVTLSCSPISGHRSVSWYQQTPGQGLQFLFEYFSETQRNKGNFPGRFSGRQFSNSRSEMNVSTLELGDSALYLCASSFGGFSGNTIYFGEGSWLTVV.

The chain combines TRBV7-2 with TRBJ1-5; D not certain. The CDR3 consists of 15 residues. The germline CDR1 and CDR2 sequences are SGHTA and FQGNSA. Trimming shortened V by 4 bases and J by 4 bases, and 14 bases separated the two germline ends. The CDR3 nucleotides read TGTGCCAGCAGCTCCCCCGGCGGACGGAATCAGCCCCAGCATTTT. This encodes CASSSPGGRNQPQHF.